The rows below give T cell receptor beta chains drawn from one sample of a study of blood T cell repertoires in COVID-19. The repertoire was sequenced with immunoSEQ multiplex PCR; TCRdb's copy has only in-frame clones and lacks some. The sample lists more than 95,000 clones, more than 75% seen once, with 26% in the top ten. The sequencing sample was made of peripheral blood. The receptors were sampled from a man in his fifties or sixties with acute or convalescent COVID-19. Each CDR3 is given with its conserved first and last residue. Fields, in order: D gene, clone size, J gene, V gene, CDR3 protein, CDR3 DNA. A D gene is named only where the DNA matches it firmly. Size values are once, few and many counts, or a class for expanded clones, and some rows have none.

TRBD2 | NA | TRBJ2-5 | TRBV4-1 | CASSQELKPVLSSGPKETQYF | TGCGCCAGCAGCCAAGAACTGAAACCGGTTTTGTCTAGCGGGCCCAAAGAGACCCAGTACTTC
TRBD2 | NA | TRBJ2-7 | TRBV6-5 | CASSSRSGSSYEQYF | TGTGCCAGCAGTTCGAGGAGCGGGAGCTCCTACGAGCAGTACTTC
TRBD1 | NA | TRBJ2-7 | TRBV7-8 | CASSLLRTGAYEQYF | TGTGCCAGCAGCTTACTTCGGACAGGGGCCTACGAGCAGTACTTC
NA | NA | TRBJ2-5 | TRBV7-2 | CASSLSSRLSSETQYF | TGTGCCAGCAGCTTATCTAGTCGGCTGAGTTCGGAGACCCAGTACTTC
NA | NA | TRBJ2-5 | TRBV7-9 | CASSLEQGLMETQYF | TGTGCCAGCAGCTTAGAGCAGGGGTTGATGGAGACCCAGTACTTC
NA | NA | TRBJ1-1 | TRBV6-6 | CASSFPENTEAFF | TGTGCCAGCAGTTTTCCAGAGAACACTGAAGCTTTCTTT
NA | NA | TRBJ1-3 | TRBV7-8 | CASSPVDPGGNTIYF | TGTGCCAGCAGCCCAGTGGACCCGGGAGGAAACACCATATATTTT
TRBD1 | NA | TRBJ2-7 | TRBV13 | CASSFSGTGVFYEQYF | TGTGCCAGCAGTTTCTCCGGGACAGGGGTCTTCTACGAGCAGTACTTC
NA | NA | TRBJ1-2 | TRBV6-1 | CASSEPQGTNYGYTF | TGTGCCAGCAGTGAACCTCAGGGGACTAACTATGGCTACACCTTC
NA | NA | TRBJ1-5 | TRBV29-1 | CSVEDAKRISGGISNQPQHF | TGCAGCGTTGAAGATGCGAAAAGGATCTCGGGGGGGATTAGCAATCAGCCCCAGCATTTT
NA | few | TRBJ1-6 | TRBV19 | CASTTAWGGNSPLHF | TGTGCCAGTACTACCGCCTGGGGGGGTAATTCACCCCTCCACTTT
TRBD1 | NA | TRBJ2-1 | TRBV14 | CASSHRDSYSDEQFF | TGTGCCAGCAGCCATCGGGACAGTTATTCCGATGAGCAGTTCTTC
NA | NA | TRBJ2-3 | TRBV11-3 | CASSSLADTQYF | TGTGCCAGCAGCTCGCTAGCAGATACGCAGTATTTT
NA | few | TRBJ2-7 | TRBV28 | CASSRTGSSYEQYF | TGTGCCAGCAGTCGAACAGGGAGCTCCTACGAGCAGTACTTC
NA | NA | TRBJ1-2 | TRBV27 | CASGRPTANYGYTF | TGTGCCAGCGGACGACCGACAGCTAACTATGGCTACACCTTC
TRBD2 | NA | TRBJ2-3 | TRBV28 | CASSFGLVLDTQYF | TGTGCCAGCAGTTTTGGACTAGTTTTAGATACGCAGTATTTT
NA | NA | TRBJ1-1 | TRBV10-3 | CAISGVGVDTEAFF | TGTGCCATCAGTGGGGTGGGCGTGGACACTGAAGCTTTCTTT
NA | NA | TRBJ1-1 | TRBV5-4 | CASSRGRQMNTEAFF | TGTGCCAGTAGCAGGGGCCGTCAGATGAACACTGAAGCTTTCTTT
TRBD2 | once | TRBJ2-2 | TRBV3-1/TRBV3-2 | CASSQVASGGTGELFF | TGTGCCAGCAGCCAAGTTGCTAGCGGGGGCACCGGGGAGCTGTTTTTT
TRBD2 | NA | TRBJ2-2 | TRBV15 | CATSRPGTSDAGELFF | TGTGCCACCAGCAGACCCGGGACTAGCGACGCCGGGGAGCTGTTTTTT
NA | NA | TRBJ2-3 | TRBV5-1 | CASRTRDRQYF | TGCGCCAGCAGAACCAGGGATAGGCAGTATTTT
TRBD1 | NA | TRBJ1-1 | TRBV6-6 | CASTNGDRGLPEAFF | TGTGCCAGCACCAACGGGGACAGGGGTCTCCCTGAAGCTTTCTTT
NA | NA | TRBJ1-4 | TRBV21-1 | CASSKAGQGSRVCEKLFF | TGTGCCAGCAGCAAGGCGGGACAGGGCTCTCGGGTTTGCGAAAAACTGTTTTTT
NA | NA | TRBJ2-5 | TRBV6-6 | CASSSRDWEETQYF | TGTGCCAGCAGTTCCCGGGACTGGGAAGAGACCCAGTACTTC
TRBD1 | NA | TRBJ1-1 | TRBV5-6 | CASSLTGGALAEAFF | TGTGCCAGCAGCTTGACAGGGGGCGCGTTGGCTGAAGCTTTCTTT
TRBD2 | NA | TRBJ2-5 | TRBV5-1 | CASSGTSGIQETQYF | TGCGCCAGCAGCGGGACTAGCGGGATTCAAGAGACCCAGTACTTC
NA | NA | TRBJ2-3 | TRBV4-1 | CASSQDPRAGDTQYF | TGCGCCAGCAGCCAAGATCCAAGAGCCGGGGATACGCAGTATTTT
TRBD1 | NA | TRBJ1-5 | TRBV27 | CASSPTSGTGFNQPQHF | TGTGCCAGCAGTCCGACCTCCGGGACAGGGTTTAATCAGCCCCAGCATTTT
NA | NA | TRBJ1-5 | TRBV27 | CASSQSRQLYSQPQHF | TGTGCCAGCAGTCAATCCCGACAGTTATATAGTCAGCCCCAGCATTTT
NA | NA | TRBJ1-5 | TRBV28 | CASTSPRGGRNQPQHF | TGTGCCAGCACCTCTCCTCGGGGGGGTCGCAATCAGCCCCAGCATTTT
NA | NA | TRBJ2-5 | TRBV6-5 | CASSPRVDQETQYF | TGTGCCAGCAGTCCCAGGGTGGACCAAGAGACCCAGTACTTC
TRBD1 | NA | TRBJ2-3 | TRBV6-2/TRBV6-3 | CASSRGQGGITDTQYF | TGTGCCAGCAGCAGGGGACAGGGGGGGATCACAGATACGCAGTATTTT
TRBD1 | NA | TRBJ2-3 | TRBV30 | CAWSVSPPRDSIVTDTQYF | TGTGCCTGGAGTGTCTCCCCCCCCAGGGACAGTATAGTGACAGATACGCAGTATTTT
TRBD2 | NA | TRBJ2-3 | TRBV19 | CASRLAGGTDTQYF | TGTGCCAGTAGGCTAGCGGGAGGCACAGATACGCAGTATTTT
NA | once | TRBJ1-1 | TRBV12-3/TRBV12-4 | CASSYRQNTEAFF | TGTGCCAGCAGTTATCGACAGAACACTGAAGCTTTCTTT
NA | NA | TRBJ2-1 | TRBV11-2 | CASSWRLGGYNEQFF | TGTGCCAGCAGCTGGCGCCTAGGGGGCTACAATGAGCAGTTCTTC
NA | NA | TRBJ1-4 | TRBV2 | CASSRTVPRLFF | TGTGCCAGCAGCCGAACAGTTCCCCGACTGTTTTTT
NA | few | TRBJ2-2 | TRBV7-6 | CASSLTSLNTGELFF | TGTGCCAGCAGCTTAACTAGTCTGAACACCGGGGAGCTGTTTTTT
TRBD1 | NA | TRBJ1-2 | TRBV18 | CASSPGQGAPGYTF | TGTGCCAGCTCACCGGGACAGGGGGCGCCTGGCTACACCTTC
TRBD1 | NA | TRBJ1-6 | TRBV7-8 | CASSLPTGTGSPLHF | TGTGCCAGCAGCTTGCCAACCGGGACAGGGTCACCCCTCCACTTT
NA | NA | TRBJ2-3 | TRBV11-2 | CASSRWLASTDTQYF | TGTGCCAGCAGCCGTTGGCTAGCGAGCACAGATACGCAGTATTTT
NA | once | TRBJ2-3 | TRBV5-5 | CASSVDQGSPQYF | TGTGCCAGCAGCGTGGACCAGGGCTCTCCGCAGTATTTT
NA | NA | TRBJ1-5 | TRBV3-1/TRBV3-2 | CASSQARGRQPQHF | TGTGCCAGCAGCCAAGCCAGGGGCCGTCAGCCCCAGCATTTT
TRBD1 | NA | TRBJ1-5 | TRBV25-1 | CASSQTGTGDQPQHF | TGTGCCAGCAGTCAGACAGGGACAGGGGATCAGCCCCAGCATTTT
TRBD1 | NA | TRBJ1-4 | TRBV6-2/TRBV6-3 | CASSYTGTEEKLFF | TGTGCCAGCAGTTACACCGGGACAGAAGAAAAACTGTTTTTT
NA | NA | TRBJ2-3 | TRBV24-1 | CATSDPDTIGSDTQYF | TGTGCCACCAGTGACCCGGACACGATCGGGTCCGATACGCAGTATTTT
NA | few | TRBJ2-7 | TRBV3-1/TRBV3-2 | CASRDGVYYEQYF | TGTGCCAGTCGGGATGGCGTCTACTACGAGCAGTACTTC
TRBD2 | NA | TRBJ2-1 | TRBV5-5 | CASSSGLAGANEQFF | TGTGCCAGCAGCTCGGGACTAGCGGGTGCCAATGAGCAGTTCTTC
NA | NA | TRBJ2-1 | TRBV9 | CASSVERGSSYNEQFF | TGTGCCAGCAGCGTAGAGCGCGGCAGCTCCTACAATGAGCAGTTCTTC
TRBD2 | NA | TRBJ2-1 | TRBV27 | CASSLGLAGYNEQFF | TGTGCCAGCAGTTTGGGACTAGCAGGTTACAATGAGCAGTTCTTC